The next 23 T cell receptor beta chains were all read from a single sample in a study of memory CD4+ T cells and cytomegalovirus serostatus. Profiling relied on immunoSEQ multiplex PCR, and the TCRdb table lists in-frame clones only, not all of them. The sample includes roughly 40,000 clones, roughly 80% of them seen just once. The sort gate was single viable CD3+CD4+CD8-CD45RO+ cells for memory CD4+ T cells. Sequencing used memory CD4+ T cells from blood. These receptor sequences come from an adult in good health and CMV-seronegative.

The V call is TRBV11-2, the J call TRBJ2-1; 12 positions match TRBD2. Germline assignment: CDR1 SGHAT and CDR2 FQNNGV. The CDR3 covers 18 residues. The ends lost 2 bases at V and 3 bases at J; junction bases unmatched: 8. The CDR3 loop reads CASSLLAGGPGGYNEQFF. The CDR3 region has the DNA TGTGCCAGCAGCTTACTAGCGGGGGGGCCAGGTGGCTACAATGAGCAGTTCTTC.

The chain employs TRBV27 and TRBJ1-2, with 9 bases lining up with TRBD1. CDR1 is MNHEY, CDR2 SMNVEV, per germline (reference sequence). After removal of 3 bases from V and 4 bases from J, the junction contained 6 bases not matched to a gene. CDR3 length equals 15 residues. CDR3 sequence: CASSFEDRGSYGYTF. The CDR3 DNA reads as TGTGCCAGCAGTTTCGAGGACAGGGGTTCCTATGGCTACACCTTC.

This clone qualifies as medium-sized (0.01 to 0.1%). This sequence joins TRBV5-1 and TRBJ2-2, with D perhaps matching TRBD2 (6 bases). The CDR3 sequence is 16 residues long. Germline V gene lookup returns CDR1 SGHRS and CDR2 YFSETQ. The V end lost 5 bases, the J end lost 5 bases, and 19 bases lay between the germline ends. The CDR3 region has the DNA TGCGCCAGCAGTCTAACCCCCTGGGACTTAACCGGGGAGCTGTTTTTT. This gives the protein CASSLTPWDLTGELFF.

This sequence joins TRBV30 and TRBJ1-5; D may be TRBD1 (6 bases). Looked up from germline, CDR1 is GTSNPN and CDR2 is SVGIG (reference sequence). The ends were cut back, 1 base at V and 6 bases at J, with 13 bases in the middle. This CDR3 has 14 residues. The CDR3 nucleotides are TGTGCCTGGAGTGAGACAGGACGGGGTCAGCCCCAGCATTTT. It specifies CAWSETGRGQPQHF.

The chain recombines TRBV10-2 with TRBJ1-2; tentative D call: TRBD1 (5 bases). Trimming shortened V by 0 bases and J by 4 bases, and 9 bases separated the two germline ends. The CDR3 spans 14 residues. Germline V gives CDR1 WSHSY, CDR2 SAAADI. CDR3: CASSESGASYGYTF. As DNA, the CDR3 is TGCGCCAGCAGTGAGTCAGGGGCCTCCTATGGCTACACCTTC.

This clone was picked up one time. CDR3 nucleotides: TGTGCCAGCAGCTTGGATAGGGGCCACGAGCAGTACTTC. Translation: CASSLDRGHEQYF. This chain connects TRBV5-4 to TRBJ2-7; D is perhaps TRBD1 (5 bases). This CDR3 region has 13 residues. The germline gives CDR1 SGHNT, CDR2 YYREEE (reference sequence). Between the trimmed V and J ends, which lost 0 bases and 5 bases, there was a span of 9 bases.

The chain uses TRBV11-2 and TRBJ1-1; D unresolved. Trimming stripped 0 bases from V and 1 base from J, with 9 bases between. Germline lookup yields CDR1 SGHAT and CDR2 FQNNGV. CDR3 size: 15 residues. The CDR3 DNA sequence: TGTGCCAGCAGCTTAGAGCCAAGGGCGAACACTGAAGCTTTCTTT. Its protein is CASSLEPRANTEAFF.

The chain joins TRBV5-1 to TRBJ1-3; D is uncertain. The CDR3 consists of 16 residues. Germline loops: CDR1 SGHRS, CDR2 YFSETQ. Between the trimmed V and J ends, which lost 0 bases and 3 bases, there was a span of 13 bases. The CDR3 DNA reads TGCGCCAGCAGCTTGGCACCGGCAGGAGATGGAAACACCATATATTTT. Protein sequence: CASSLAPAGDGNTIYF.

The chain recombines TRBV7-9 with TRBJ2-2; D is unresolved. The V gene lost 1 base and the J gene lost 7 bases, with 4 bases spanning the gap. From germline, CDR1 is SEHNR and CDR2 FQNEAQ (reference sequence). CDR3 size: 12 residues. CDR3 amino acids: CASSLDLGELFF. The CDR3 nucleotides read TGTGCCAGCAGCTTAGACCTCGGGGAGCTGTTTTTT.

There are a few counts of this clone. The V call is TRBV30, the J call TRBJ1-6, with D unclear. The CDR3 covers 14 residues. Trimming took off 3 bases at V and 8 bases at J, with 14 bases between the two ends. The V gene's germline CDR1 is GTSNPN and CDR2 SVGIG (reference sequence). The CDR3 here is CAWSATAGYSPLHF. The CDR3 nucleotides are TGTGCCTGGAGCGCGACGGCGGGATATTCACCCCTCCACTTT.

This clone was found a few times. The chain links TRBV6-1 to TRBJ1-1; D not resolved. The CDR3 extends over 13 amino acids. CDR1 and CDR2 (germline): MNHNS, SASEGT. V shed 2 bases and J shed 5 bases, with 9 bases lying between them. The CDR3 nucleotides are TGTGCCAGCAGTGAATTTCTCAGGACTGAAGCTTTCTTT. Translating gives CASSEFLRTEAFF.

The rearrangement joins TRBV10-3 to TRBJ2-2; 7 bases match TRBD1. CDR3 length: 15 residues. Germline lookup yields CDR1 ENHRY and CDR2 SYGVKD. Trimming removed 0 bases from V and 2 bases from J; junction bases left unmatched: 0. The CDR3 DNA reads TGTGCCATCAGTGAGTCAGGGGGCAACACCGGGGAGCTGTTTTTT. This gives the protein CAISESGGNTGELFF.

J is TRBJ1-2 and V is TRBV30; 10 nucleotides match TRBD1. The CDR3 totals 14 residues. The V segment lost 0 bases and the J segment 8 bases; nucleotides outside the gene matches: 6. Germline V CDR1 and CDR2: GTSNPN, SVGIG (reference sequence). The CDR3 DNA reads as TGTGCCTGGAGTGTGGGGACAGGGGCGATCGGCTACACCTTC. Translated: CAWSVGTGAIGYTF.

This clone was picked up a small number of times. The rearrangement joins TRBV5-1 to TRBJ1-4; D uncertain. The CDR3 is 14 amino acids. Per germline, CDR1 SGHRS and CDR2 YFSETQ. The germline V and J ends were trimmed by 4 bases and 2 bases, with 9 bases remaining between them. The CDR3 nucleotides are TGCGCCAGCAGCAAGGACGGGACTAATGAAAAACTGTTTTTT. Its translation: CASSKDGTNEKLFF.

Here the CDR3 DNA reads TGCGCCAGCAGCTTGGACGGTCGCCTTTGGAACACTGAAGCTTTCTTT. Protein sequence: CASSLDGRLWNTEAFF. This sequence joins TRBV5-1 and TRBJ1-1; no firm D call. This CDR3 region has 16 residues. CDR1 is SGHRS and CDR2 is YFSETQ in the germline V gene. Trimming took off 0 bases at V and 1 base at J, with 13 bases between the two ends.

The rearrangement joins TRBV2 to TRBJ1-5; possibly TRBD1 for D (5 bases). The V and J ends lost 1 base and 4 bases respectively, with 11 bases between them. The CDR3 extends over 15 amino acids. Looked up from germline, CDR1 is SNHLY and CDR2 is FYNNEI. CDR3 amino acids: CASSEGGGPNQPQHF. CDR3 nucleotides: TGTGCCAGCAGTGAAGGGGGCGGGCCTAATCAGCCCCAGCATTTT. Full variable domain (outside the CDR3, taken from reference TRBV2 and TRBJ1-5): EPEVTQTPSHQVTQMGQEVILRCVPISNHLYFYWYRQILGQKVEFLVSFYNNEISEKSEIFDDQFSVERPDGSNFTLKIRSTKLEDSAMYFCASSEGGGPNQPQHFGDGTRLSIL.

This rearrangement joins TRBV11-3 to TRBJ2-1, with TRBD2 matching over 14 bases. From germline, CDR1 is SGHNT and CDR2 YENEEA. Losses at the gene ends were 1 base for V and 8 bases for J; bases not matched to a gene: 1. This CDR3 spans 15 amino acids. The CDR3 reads CASSLGLAGGDEQFF. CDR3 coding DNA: TGTGCCAGCAGCTTAGGACTAGCGGGGGGGGATGAGCAGTTCTTC.

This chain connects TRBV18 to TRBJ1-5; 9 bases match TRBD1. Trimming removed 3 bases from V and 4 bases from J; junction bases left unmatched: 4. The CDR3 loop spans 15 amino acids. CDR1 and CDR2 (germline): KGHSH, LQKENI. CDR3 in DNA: TGTGCCAGCTCACCGGTTGGACAGGGGAATCAGCCCCAGCATTTT. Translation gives CASSPVGQGNQPQHF. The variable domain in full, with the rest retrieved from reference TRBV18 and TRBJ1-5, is NAGVMQNPRHLVRRRGQEARLRCSPMKGHSHVYWYRQLPEEGLKFMVYLQKENIIDESGMPKERFSAEFPKEGPSILRIQQVVRGDSAAYFCASSPVGQGNQPQHFGDGTRLSIL.

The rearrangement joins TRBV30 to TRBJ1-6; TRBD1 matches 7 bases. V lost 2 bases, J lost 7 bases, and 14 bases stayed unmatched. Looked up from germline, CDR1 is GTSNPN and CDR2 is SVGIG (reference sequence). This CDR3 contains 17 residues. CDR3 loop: CAWSPRSLGTENSPLHF. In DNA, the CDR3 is TGTGCCTGGAGTCCACGGTCGCTGGGGACAGAGAATTCACCCCTCCACTTT. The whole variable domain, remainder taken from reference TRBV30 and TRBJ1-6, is SQTIHQWPATLVQPVGSPLSLECTVEGTSNPNLYWYRQAAGRGLQLLFYSVGIGQISSEVPQNLSASRPQDRQFILSSKKLLLSDSGFYLCAWSPRSLGTENSPLHFGNGTRLTVT.

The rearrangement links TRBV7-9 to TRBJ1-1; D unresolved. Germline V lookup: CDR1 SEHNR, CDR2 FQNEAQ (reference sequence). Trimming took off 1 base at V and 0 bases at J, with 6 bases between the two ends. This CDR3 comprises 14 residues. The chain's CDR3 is CASSLEGLNTEAFF. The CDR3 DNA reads TGTGCCAGCAGCTTAGAAGGATTGAACACTGAAGCTTTCTTT.

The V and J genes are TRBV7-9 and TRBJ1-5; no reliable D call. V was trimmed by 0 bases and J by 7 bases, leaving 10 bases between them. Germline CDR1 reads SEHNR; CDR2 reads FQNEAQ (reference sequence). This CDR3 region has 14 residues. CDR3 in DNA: TGTGCCAGCAGCTTAGCGAACCGTGAACAGCCCCAGCATTTT. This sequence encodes CASSLANREQPQHF. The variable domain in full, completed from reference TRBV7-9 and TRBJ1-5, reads DTGVSQNPRHKITKRGQNVTFRCDPISEHNRLYWYRQTLGQGPEFLTYFQNEAQLEKSRLLSDRFSAERPKGSFSTLEIQRTEQGDSAMYLCASSLANREQPQHFGDGTRLSIL.

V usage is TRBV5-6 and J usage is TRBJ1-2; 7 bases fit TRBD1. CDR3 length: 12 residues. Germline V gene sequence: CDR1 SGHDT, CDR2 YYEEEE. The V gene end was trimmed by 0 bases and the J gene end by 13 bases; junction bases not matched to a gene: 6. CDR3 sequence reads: CASSLEGRGGTF. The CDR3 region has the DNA TGTGCCAGCAGCTTGGAGGGCAGGGGGGGCACCTTC.

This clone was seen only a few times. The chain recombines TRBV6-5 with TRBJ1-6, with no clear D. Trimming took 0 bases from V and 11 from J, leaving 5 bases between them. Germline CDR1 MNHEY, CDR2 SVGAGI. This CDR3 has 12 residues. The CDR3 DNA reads TGTGCCAGCAGTTACTCGATGACACCCCTCCACTTT. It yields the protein CASSYSMTPLHF.